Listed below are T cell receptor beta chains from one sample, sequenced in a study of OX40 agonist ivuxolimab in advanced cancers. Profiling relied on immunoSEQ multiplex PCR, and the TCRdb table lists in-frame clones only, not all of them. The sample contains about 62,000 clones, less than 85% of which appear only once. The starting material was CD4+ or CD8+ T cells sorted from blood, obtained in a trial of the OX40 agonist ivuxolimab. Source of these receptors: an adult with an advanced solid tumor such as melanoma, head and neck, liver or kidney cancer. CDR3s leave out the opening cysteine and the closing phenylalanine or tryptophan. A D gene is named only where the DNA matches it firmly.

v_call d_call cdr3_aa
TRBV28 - ASSLTGEVRETQY
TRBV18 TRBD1 ASSPNPGQGPYDYEQY
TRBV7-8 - ASSLGGTTEAF
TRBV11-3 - ASSLRSTDTQY
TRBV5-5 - ASSLVSEQY
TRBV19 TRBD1 ASEQGYTEAF
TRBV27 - ASSLSFWNEQF
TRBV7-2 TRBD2 ASSLLGLAGTGELF
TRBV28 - ASRVPNQPQH
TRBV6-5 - ASSYGGADTQY
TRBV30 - AWNQGPAREQY
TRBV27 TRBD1 ASSFQTPSTGLNYEQY
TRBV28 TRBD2 ASRNSGSRTDTQY
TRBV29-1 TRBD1 SVRPGGDYGYT
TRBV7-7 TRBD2 ASSLEAGDNEQF
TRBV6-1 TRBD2 ASSGFSGGPTRTDTQY
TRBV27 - ASTDRFDTEAF
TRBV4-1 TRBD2 ASSLLAGAGETQY
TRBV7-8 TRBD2 ASSLAGLADTQY
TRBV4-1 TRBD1 ASSQGRDRGDDYT
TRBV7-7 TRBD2 ASSFNVPSARGDFTYEQY
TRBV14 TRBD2 ASSLAGGPYNEQF
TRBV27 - ASSLLRAQETQY
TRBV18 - ASSRQNAEAF
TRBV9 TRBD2 ASSLGLAVTDTQY
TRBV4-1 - ASSLDRGIYEQY
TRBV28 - ASSEDTYNEQF
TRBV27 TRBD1 ASNTPNRGQETQY
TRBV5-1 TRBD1 ASSRDSLGTEAF
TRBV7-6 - ASSSRSGSTDTQY
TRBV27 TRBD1 ASSFSQGLGEQF
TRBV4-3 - ASSATGLNTEAF
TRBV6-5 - ASSSGVNTGELF
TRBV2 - ASSDWQGYQPQH
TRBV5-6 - ASSLDFDTQY
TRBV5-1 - ASKGSEAF
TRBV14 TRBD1 ASSLYRGVNTGELF
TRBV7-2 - ASSKSDANYGYT
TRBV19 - ASSLNRDNQPQH
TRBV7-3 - ASSLITPGANVLT
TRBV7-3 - ASSSTPGNTEAF